A selection of T cell receptor beta chains follows, all from one sample in a study of response to subunit inactivated influenza vaccine. Each CDR3 protein is one row after TCRdb ran MiXCR on the RT-PCR reads. Among hundreds of thousands of distinct CDR3 sequences, 10% to 15% were seen once, and the ten largest hold under 10%. Sequenced material: non-naive T cells sorted from PBMCs, taken around 14 days before vaccination. All receptors derive from a man over 45 who received an inactivated influenza vaccine. Each CDR3 is given with its conserved first and last residue. The D gene is left open where the match is weak. Some rows mark clone size as missing; the rest say once, few, many or name a class of expanded clone.

d_gene | j_gene | abundance | v_gene | CDR3nt | CDR3aa
. | TRBJ2-3 | many | TRBV10-3 | TGTGCCATCAGTGAGTCAATACGGGCAGGGTCAAGCACAGATACGCAGTATTTT | CAISESIRAGSSTDTQYF
. | TRBJ2-1 | . | TRBV6-2/TRBV6-3 | TGTGCCAGCAGCAACCGGGCAGGGGGGGGTAATGAGCAGTTCTTC | CASSNRAGGGNEQFF
. | TRBJ2-1 | few | TRBV3-1 | TGTGCCATCTGTTCCGCCGTGGGTTCCAGACAGAAATACAATGAGCAGTTCTTC | CAICSAVGSRQKYNEQFF
TRBD2 | TRBJ2-1 | few | TRBV18 | TGTGCCAGCTCTCCCAGGGACATTAGCGGGAGGAATGAGCAGTTCTTC | CASSPRDISGRNEQFF
. | TRBJ1-5 | many | TRBV12-3/TRBV12-4 | TGTGCCAGCAGCTTCGACATGGGAGGGCAGCCCCAGCATTTT | CASSFDMGGQPQHF
. | TRBJ2-7 | large | TRBV29-1 | TGCAGCGTAGCAGAACACCGCGAGCAGTACTTC | CSVAEHREQYF
TRBD2 | TRBJ2-1 | many | TRBV29-1 | TGCAGCGTTGCTGGCGGGAGCTCCTACAATGAGCAGTTCTTC | CSVAGGSSYNEQFF
. | TRBJ2-7 | . | TRBV28 | TGTGCCAGCGGGCGTCGACGGTACGGGCAGTACTTC | CASGRRRYGQYF
. | TRBJ1-3 | many | TRBV28 | TGTGCCAGCAGTTTCGCTGGATCTGGAAACACCATATATTTT | CASSFAGSGNTIYF
TRBD1 | TRBJ2-7 | few | TRBV20-1 | TGCAGTGCTAGAGTCGGACAGGGGGCCGCCTACGAGCAGTACTTC | CSARVGQGAAYEQYF
. | TRBJ2-5 | . | TRBV5-1 | TGCGCCAGCAGCTTGGTGGGGGAAGAGACCCAGTACTTC | CASSLVGEETQYF
TRBD1 | TRBJ1-6 | many | TRBV4-1 | TGCGCCAGCAGCCAATCTCGGACAGGGTTTCGGAATTCACCCCTCCACTTT | CASSQSRTGFRNSPLHF
. | TRBJ2-5 | few | TRBV5-4 | TGTGCCAGCAGCCCGAGACAGGAGGAGACCCAGTACTTC | CASSPRQEETQYF
. | TRBJ1-4 | . | TRBV5-1 | TGCGCCAGCAGCAAGGGACAAGCTAATGAAAAACTGTTTTTT | CASSKGQANEKLFF
TRBD1 | TRBJ2-1 | . | TRBV27 | TGTGCCAGCAGTTTATTGGGACAGGGCGGCGGTGAGCAGTTCTTC | CASSLLGQGGGEQFF
. | TRBJ2-7 | . | TRBV27 | TGTGCCAGCAGAACTATCAGGGACGGATACGAGCAGTACTTC | CASRTIRDGYEQYF
. | TRBJ2-7 | . | TRBV20-1 | TGCAGTGCTAGAGATGCAGGGGCAGGGTTCGACTACGAGCAGTACTTC | CSARDAGAGFDYEQYF
TRBD2 | TRBJ2-2 | . | TRBV6-1 | TGTGCCAGCACTGGGGGGGGGGAGAGCACCGGGGAGCTGTTTTTT | CASTGGGESTGELFF
. | TRBJ2-1 | . | TRBV24-1 | TGTGCCACCAGTGATCGCGACAAGATCTACAATGAGCAGTTCTTC | CATSDRDKIYNEQFF
. | TRBJ1-1 | . | TRBV12-3/TRBV12-4 | TGTGCCAGCAGGGGGGGGGAGTCAAGAGCTTTCTTT | CASRGGESRAFF
TRBD2 | TRBJ2-1 | . | TRBV5-4 | TGTGCCAGCAGCTTCATCCCCCTAGCGGGGACCCTCAATGAGCAGTTCTTC | CASSFIPLAGTLNEQFF
. | TRBJ2-3 | few | TRBV11-2 | TGTGCCAGCAGCGACTACCTCGGGGCTCCAGATACGCAGTATTTT | CASSDYLGAPDTQYF
. | TRBJ2-5 | . | TRBV6-5 | TGTGCCAGCAGTTACGGAGGAATCCAAGAGACCCAGTACTTC | CASSYGGIQETQYF
. | TRBJ2-7 | many | TRBV6-5 | TGTGCCAGCAGTTACTCATGGGAGGTGAGCGAGCAGTACTTC | CASSYSWEVSEQYF
TRBD1 | TRBJ1-2 | few | TRBV6-5 | TGTGCCAGCAGCCGGGGACAGGTCTTTGGCTACACCTTC | CASSRGQVFGYTF
TRBD1 | TRBJ2-5 | few | TRBV18 | TGTGCCAGCTCACCTTTGACAGGGCCTCAAGAGACCCAGTACTTC | CASSPLTGPQETQYF
. | TRBJ1-6 | . | TRBV30 | TGTGCCTCGGAGGGGTGGGGAGATTCACCCCTCCACTTT | CASEGWGDSPLHF
TRBD2 | TRBJ2-3 | . | TRBV9 | TGTGCCAGCAGCGTCACTAGCGAAAGGGCAGATACGCAGTATTTT | CASSVTSERADTQYF
TRBD2 | TRBJ2-4 | many | TRBV29-1 | TGCAGCGGCTCCCCGCGGGGGAATATAAACATTCAGTACTTC | CSGSPRGNINIQYF
. | TRBJ1-1 | . | TRBV30 | TGTGCCTGGAGGACCCGACAGACCAACACTGAAGCTTTCTTT | CAWRTRQTNTEAFF
TRBD2 | TRBJ2-1 | . | TRBV7-2 | TGTGCCAGCAGCTCCCCCGGAACACTAGCGGCTTACAATGAGCAGTTCTTC | CASSSPGTLAAYNEQFF
. | TRBJ2-1 | few | TRBV20-1 | TGCAGTGCCAACCGAGGGTACGATAGAGATGAGCAGTTCTTC | CSANRGYDRDEQFF
TRBD2 | TRBJ2-5 | many | TRBV20-1 | TGCAGTGCTAGAGGGCTAGCGGGATCCTTACAAGAGACCCAGTACTTC | CSARGLAGSLQETQYF
. | TRBJ2-3 | many | TRBV12-3/TRBV12-4 | TGTGCCACCGGTACACAGGCTGGGTCAGATACGCAGTATTTT | CATGTQAGSDTQYF
. | TRBJ2-1 | . | TRBV4-1 | TGCGCCAGCAGCCAACAAATTGGAGGGGCGAAGATATACAATGAGCAGTTCTTC | CASSQQIGGAKIYNEQFF
TRBD1 | TRBJ2-3 | few | TRBV20-1 | TGCAGTGCTAGAGTTTGGCAGGGGGCCGGAGATACGCAGTATTTT | CSARVWQGAGDTQYF
TRBD1 | TRBJ1-1 | few | TRBV7-9 | TGTGCCAGCAGCTCTATAGAGGGGGGGGACAGGGAAGCTTTCTTT | CASSSIEGGDREAFF
. | TRBJ2-1 | few | TRBV7-2 | TGTGCCAGCAGCTTAGAGGGGACAACCTACAATGAGCAGTTCTTC | CASSLEGTTYNEQFF
. | TRBJ2-3 | . | TRBV15 | TGTGCCACCAGCAGAGATCCTGGGGGTTCAGATACGCAGTATTTT | CATSRDPGGSDTQYF
TRBD2 | TRBJ2-2 | . | TRBV6-2/TRBV6-3 | TGTGCCAGCAGGCCCCTGGGGCGGGGGTTCACCGGGGAGCTGTTTTTT | CASRPLGRGFTGELFF
. | TRBJ1-2 | many | TRBV2 | TGTGCCAGCCTTAGGGAGGTGTCGTCCTATGGCTACACCTTC | CASLREVSSYGYTF
. | TRBJ2-4 | few | TRBV2 | TGTGCCAGCAGTGGTTCCCAAGACATTCAGTACTTC | CASSGSQDIQYF
. | TRBJ2-3 | . | TRBV5-1 | TGCGCCAGCAGCTTGGGCAGGCTTTCAGATACGCAGTATTTT | CASSLGRLSDTQYF
. | TRBJ1-1 | . | TRBV4-1 | TGCGCCAGCAGCCAAGTCAGTGGTGAAGCTTTCTTT | CASSQVSGEAFF
. | TRBJ2-5 | many | TRBV2 | TGTGCCAGCAGTGAATATGTCCAGTACTTC | CASSEYVQYF